The present TCR beta chain was sequenced within a study of shared clonotypes between healthy human individuals. Concerning this clone itself: Antigen: not known.

This table comes from immunoSEQ multiplex PCR, and its TCRdb copy is limited to in-frame clones, with some not included. The sample records around 2,000,000 clones, 90% to 95% being singletons. Germline CDR1 MGHRA, CDR2 YSYEKL. The CDR3 is 15 amino acids. V was trimmed by 1 base and J by 7 bases, leaving 16 bases between them. CD45RO-negative CD8 cells positively selected for CCR7 made up the naive population, which excluded terminally differentiated effector memory CD45RA+ cells. Whole-study results and caveats: Depth was large, yet rarefaction showed that sorted-subset sequencing was incomplete.

The material sequenced was naive CD8+ T cells from PBMCs. This TCR derives from a man aged 18 to 30 in good health. Some clones in this sample may be carry-over from other donors' samples. The chain recombines TRBV4-1 with TRBJ1-2; D is unresolved. The CDR3 loop reads CASSQGTRGGSGYTF. Written as DNA, the CDR3 is TGCGCCAGCAGCCAAGGTACCCGGGGAGGATCTGGCTACACCTTC.